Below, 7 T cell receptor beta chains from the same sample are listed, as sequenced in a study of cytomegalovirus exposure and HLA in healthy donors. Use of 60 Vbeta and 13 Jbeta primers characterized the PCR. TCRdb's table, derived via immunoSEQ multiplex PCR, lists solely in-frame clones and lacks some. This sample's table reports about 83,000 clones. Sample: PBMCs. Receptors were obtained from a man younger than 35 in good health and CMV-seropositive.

As DNA, the CDR3 is TGTGCCAGCAGTGAGGGACACACACACACAGATACGCAGTATTTT. Translating it yields CASSEGHTHTDTQYF. This chain joins TRBV6-4 and TRBJ2-3; D might be TRBD1 (6 bases). V lost 3 bases and J lost 2, with 12 bases in between. The CDR3 consists of 15 residues. In germline, CDR1 is MRHNA, CDR2 SNTAGT.

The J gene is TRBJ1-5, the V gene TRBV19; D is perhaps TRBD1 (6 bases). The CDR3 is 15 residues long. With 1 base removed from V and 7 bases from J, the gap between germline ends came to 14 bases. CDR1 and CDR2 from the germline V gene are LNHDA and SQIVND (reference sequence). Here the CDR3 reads CASSIAGGLRQPQHF. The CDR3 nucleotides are TGTGCCAGTAGTATAGCCGGGGGGCTAAGGCAGCCCCAGCATTTT.

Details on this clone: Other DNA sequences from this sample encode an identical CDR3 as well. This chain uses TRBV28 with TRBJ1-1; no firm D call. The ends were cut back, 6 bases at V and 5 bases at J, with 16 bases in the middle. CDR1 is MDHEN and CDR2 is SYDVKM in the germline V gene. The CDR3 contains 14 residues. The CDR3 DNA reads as TGTGCCAGCAGCATCCCGGACGGGAAGACTGAAGCTTTCTTT. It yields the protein CASSIPDGKTEAFF.

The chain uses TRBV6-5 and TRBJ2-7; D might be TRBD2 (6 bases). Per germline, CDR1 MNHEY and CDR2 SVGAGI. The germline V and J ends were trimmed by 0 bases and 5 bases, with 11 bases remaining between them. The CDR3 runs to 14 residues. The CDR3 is CASSYSRREDEQYF. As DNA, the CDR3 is TGTGCCAGCAGTTACTCGAGGAGGGAGGACGAGCAGTACTTC.

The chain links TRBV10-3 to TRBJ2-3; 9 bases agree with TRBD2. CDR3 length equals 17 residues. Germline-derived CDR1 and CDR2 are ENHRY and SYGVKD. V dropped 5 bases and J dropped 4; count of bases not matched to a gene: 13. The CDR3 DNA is TGTGCCATCAGTACAGTCAGAGCGGGACTAGCAGCAGATACGCAGTATTTT. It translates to CAISTVRAGLAADTQYF.

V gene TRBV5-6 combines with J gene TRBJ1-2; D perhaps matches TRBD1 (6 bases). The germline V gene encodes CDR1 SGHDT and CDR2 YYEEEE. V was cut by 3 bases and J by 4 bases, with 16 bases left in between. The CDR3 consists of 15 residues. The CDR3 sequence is CASSSQGPWGYGYTF. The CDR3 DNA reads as TGTGCCAGCAGCTCTCAGGGGCCCTGGGGCTATGGCTACACCTTC.

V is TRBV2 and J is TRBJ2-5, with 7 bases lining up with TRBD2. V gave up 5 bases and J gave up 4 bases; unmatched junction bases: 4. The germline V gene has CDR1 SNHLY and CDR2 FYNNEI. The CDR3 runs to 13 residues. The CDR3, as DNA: TGTGCCAGCAGTCCCAGGACTAGAGAGACCCAGTACTTC. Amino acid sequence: CASSPRTRETQYF.